Listed below are T cell receptor beta chains from one sample, sequenced in a study of CD8+ T cells in alopecia areata. Some clones are missing from TCRdb's copy, which holds only in-frame ones; the method was immunoSEQ multiplex PCR. The sample carries some 120,000 clones, 58% recorded once. Sequencing used CD4+ T cells sorted from blood, obtained at week 0. These receptors were taken from a human donor with alopecia areata. Each CDR3 is given without its conserved first and last residue.

TRBJ1-6 | TRBV6-1 | 13 | ASSLPGQGRRTLH
TRBJ2-3 | TRBV9 | 12 | ASSVWPGGDTQY
TRBJ2-4 | TRBV30 | 9 | APQGKNIQY
TRBJ2-2 | TRBV25-1 | 13 | ASSDGQGAGGELF
TRBJ2-7 | TRBV5-4 | 12 | ASSLAGGPYEQY
TRBJ2-7 | TRBV28 | 12 | ASTNPGAAYEQY
TRBJ2-7 | TRBV27 | 11 | ASSPRGVYEQY
TRBJ1-5 | TRBV15 | 14 | ATSRGRTASNQPQH
TRBJ2-7 | TRBV29-1 | 10 | SVFFSPYEQY
TRBJ2-7 | TRBV18 | 12 | ASSPTDSSYEQY
TRBJ1-6 | TRBV6-5 | 14 | ASSYYSGQGGSPLH
TRBJ1-2 | TRBV7-2 | 11 | ASSQDPSYGYT
TRBJ2-7 | TRBV9 | 12 | ASSVAGGTYEQY
TRBJ2-7 | TRBV7-2 | 10 | ASSLNSYEQY
TRBJ2-7 | TRBV6-1 | 12 | ASSEPGLRYEQY
TRBJ2-2 | TRBV9 | 13 | ASSFTGSTTGELF
TRBJ2-3 | TRBV5-1 | 14 | ASSPSGGAHTDTQY
TRBJ2-7 | TRBV28 | 13 | ASSLSASGSYEQY
TRBJ1-1 | TRBV7-2 | 13 | ASSLVSTGDTEAF
TRBJ2-5 | TRBV7-3 | 12 | ASSSTGLQETQY
TRBJ1-2 | TRBV7-2 | 12 | ASSNREQRYGYT
TRBJ2-7 | TRBV27 | 11 | ASSPYPSYEQY
TRBJ2-2 | TRBV19 | 11 | ASSPKRNGELF
TRBJ2-7 | TRBV4-3 | 14 | ASSQDRAGDASEQY
TRBJ1-2 | TRBV7-9 | 13 | ASSPTGGANYGYT
TRBJ2-3 | TRBV9 | 15 | ASSVATGRLSTDTQY
TRBJ2-7 | TRBV30 | 14 | AWTRRGGADRYEQY
TRBJ2-7 | TRBV5-4 | 11 | ASSLGLAREQY
TRBJ1-5 | TRBV14 | 16 | ASRQRPGGACTNQPQH
TRBJ1-1 | TRBV6-6 | 13 | ASSRYRDGNTEAF
TRBJ2-7 | TRBV18 | 13 | ASSPPGQGTYEQY
TRBJ2-3 | TRBV29-1 | 10 | SVSRDTDTQY
TRBJ2-7 | TRBV28 | 10 | ASSITGTGAY
TRBJ2-5 | TRBV5-1 | 13 | ASSPDVGGQETQY
TRBJ1-3 | TRBV11-2 | 14 | ASSLMQGAAGNTIY
TRBJ2-3 | TRBV6-5 | 13 | ASMLSSGGTDTQY
TRBJ2-1 | TRBV6-1 | 12 | ASSEMWDYNEQF
TRBJ2-7 | TRBV25-1 | 13 | ASSGPGQGLYEQY
TRBJ1-2 | TRBV6-6 | 14 | ASSYSWDRAVYGYT
TRBJ1-4 | TRBV29-1 | 11 | SVTGSANEKLF
TRBJ2-3 | TRBV7-2 | 13 | ASSLASGRTDTQY
TRBJ2-7 | TRBV29-1 | 14 | SVDHETGQGSYEQY
TRBJ1-5 | TRBV7-2 | 13 | ASSLAWGHDQPQH
TRBJ1-2 | TRBV5-4 | 14 | ASSLAPTATNYGYT
TRBJ2-3 | TRBV7-2 | 13 | ASSLSGPNTDTQY
TRBJ2-3 | TRBV29-1 | 13 | SGAQGSASTDTQY
TRBJ2-5 | TRBV6-6 | 11 | ASSQGFRETQY
TRBJ2-7 | TRBV18 | 12 | ASSPDREKYEQY
TRBJ2-1 | TRBV30 | 12 | AWTDRGWSGEQF